This is a list of T cell receptor beta chains from one sample in a study of cytomegalovirus exposure and HLA in healthy donors. TCRdb keeps only in-frame clones here, not all; method: immunoSEQ multiplex PCR. The repertoire has about 140,000 clones, 80% to 90% of them found once; the top ten carry more than 4%. The sample comprised PBMCs. The origin of the receptors is a woman between 35 and 50 years old in good health and CMV-seropositive. Each CDR3 is given with its conserved first and last residue. D genes are given only for firm matches. Clone size appears in some rows only: once, few, many, or a class for an expanded clone.

v_gene	j_gene	d_gene	abundance	CDR3nt	CDR3aa
TRBV7-2	TRBJ2-7	NA	NA	TGTGCCAGCAGCAGGGGTTCCTACGAGCAGTACTTC	CASSRGSYEQYF
TRBV27	TRBJ2-7	TRBD2	NA	TGTGCCAGCAGTTCGTTTACGGGGGGGGACGAGCAGTACTTC	CASSSFTGGDEQYF
TRBV28	TRBJ1-2	NA	NA	TGTGCCAGCAGTTTAACCAGGGGTGGCTACACCTTC	CASSLTRGGYTF
TRBV9	TRBJ1-3	TRBD1	few	TGTGCCAGCAGCGCAACAGGGGGCTTCGGAAACACCATATATTTT	CASSATGGFGNTIYF
TRBV18	TRBJ2-7	TRBD2	NA	TGTGCCAGCTTATCGAGCGGGGGGAACTCCTACGAGCAGTACTTC	CASLSSGGNSYEQYF
TRBV6-5	TRBJ1-2	TRBD1	NA	TGTGCCAGCAACCGGGACAGGGGGTCCACCTATGGCTACACCTTC	CASNRDRGSTYGYTF
TRBV5-6	TRBJ2-2	NA	once	TGTGCCGGGAGCGCTACTACCGGGGAGCTGTTTTTT	CAGSATTGELFF
TRBV6-5	TRBJ2-2	NA	NA	TGTGCCAGCAGTCCAGACAGCACCGGGGAGCTGTTTTTT	CASSPDSTGELFF
TRBV30	TRBJ1-4	NA	NA	TGTGCCTGGGCGGGTACGGCGGCGAAACTGTTTTTT	CAWAGTAAKLFF
TRBV19	TRBJ2-2	NA	NA	TGTGCCAGTAGCCCACGGGGCGGGGAGCTGTTTTTT	CASSPRGGELFF
TRBV5-1	TRBJ2-5	TRBD2	NA	TGCGCCAGCAGCTCGACTAGCGGGGGGGGAGAGACCCAGTACTTC	CASSSTSGGGETQYF
TRBV6-4	TRBJ1-4	NA	once	TGTGCCAGCAGTCCTCACCCACGGGGAGGGTGGGAAAAACTGTTTTTT	CASSPHPRGGWEKLFF
TRBV30	TRBJ2-6	NA	NA	TGTGCCTGGAGTCCAGGGTCTGGGGCCAACGTCCTGACTTTC	CAWSPGSGANVLTF
TRBV7-3	TRBJ2-7	NA	NA	TGTGCCAGCAGCTTAAGCGAGTTGTCCCCTCCCTACGAGCAGTACTTC	CASSLSELSPPYEQYF
TRBV7-6	TRBJ2-1	TRBD2	once	TGTGCCAGCAGCTTAGTTCCTAGCGGGAGTTCCTACAATGAGCAGTTCTTC	CASSLVPSGSSYNEQFF
TRBV25-1	TRBJ2-1	NA	NA	TGTGCCAGCAGTGAATTAGGGGGGGGCGGTCGGGAGCAGTTCTTC	CASSELGGGGREQFF
TRBV4-1	TRBJ2-3	NA	NA	TGCGCCAGCAGCCAAGGAGTGCGGCAGGGGCCAGATACGCAGTATTTT	CASSQGVRQGPDTQYF
TRBV28	TRBJ1-2	NA	NA	TGTGCCAGCACCCCCACAGCTAACTATGGCTACACCTTC	CASTPTANYGYTF
TRBV28	TRBJ2-7	NA	NA	TGTGCCAGCAGTCGGCCAGGGGCCGGGTCCTACGAGCAGTACTTC	CASSRPGAGSYEQYF
TRBV30	TRBJ1-6	NA	NA	TGTGCCTGGACGGTGGACACGACGAATTCACCCCTCCACTTT	CAWTVDTTNSPLHF
TRBV7-2	TRBJ1-2	NA	NA	TGTGCCAGCAGCCCTACCGGCAAGGCAGGTAGCGTCTACACCTTC	CASSPTGKAGSVYTF
TRBV7-9	TRBJ1-1	NA	NA	TGTGCCAGCAGCTTAGCTTTGGGGGGGGCTGAAGCTTTCTTT	CASSLALGGAEAFF
TRBV7-8	TRBJ2-1	TRBD2	few	TGTGCCAGCAGCTCCTATAGCGGGGGAGGGTACAATGAGCAGTTCTTC	CASSSYSGGGYNEQFF
TRBV19	TRBJ2-1	NA	NA	TGTGCCAGTAGTCTCCTCTATAGCAGGGGTGAGCAGTTCTTC	CASSLLYSRGEQFF
TRBV2	TRBJ1-2	TRBD1	NA	TGTGCCAGCAGGACAGGGGGTTATGGCTACACCTTC	CASRTGGYGYTF
TRBV9	TRBJ1-3	NA	NA	TGTGCCAGCAGCGTAGGGGGGGACGGAAACACCATATATTTT	CASSVGGDGNTIYF
TRBV4-1	TRBJ2-1	TRBD2	NA	TGCGCCAGCAGCCACAAACTAGCGGGAGCTAACAATGAGCAGTTCTTC	CASSHKLAGANNEQFF
TRBV28	TRBJ1-5	TRBD1	NA	TGTGCCAGCAGTTCGACAGGGGGTTATCAGCCCCAGCATTTT	CASSSTGGYQPQHF
TRBV12-5	TRBJ2-7	NA	NA	TGTGCTAGTGCCTTGGAGGGGACCGAGCAGTACTTC	CASALEGTEQYF
TRBV19	TRBJ2-6	NA	NA	TGTGCCAGTAGTATTGTAGGGCAGGGTCTAAATGGGGCCAACGTCCTGACTTTC	CASSIVGQGLNGANVLTF
TRBV6-5	TRBJ1-2	TRBD1	NA	TGTGCCAGCAGTCAAGGAGAGGGGGCGGGCGTTGGCTACACCTTC	CASSQGEGAGVGYTF
TRBV25-1	TRBJ2-7	TRBD2	NA	TGTGCCAGCAGGGCGATGCGGGAGATTTACGAGCAGTACTTC	CASRAMREIYEQYF
TRBV2	TRBJ1-2	NA	NA	TGTGCCAGCAGCGCCCAGAGGGGGATCCCGAGTGGCTACACCTTC	CASSAQRGIPSGYTF
TRBV5-6	TRBJ2-1	TRBD1	NA	TGTGCCAGCAGCGAGGGACAGGGTAACTACAATGAGCAGTTCTTC	CASSEGQGNYNEQFF
TRBV28	TRBJ1-2	TRBD1	NA	TGTGCCAGCAGAGGGACAGGGTACTATGGCTACACCTTC	CASRGTGYYGYTF